This T cell receptor (beta chain) appears in the sequencing data of a study of T cells after yellow fever vaccination. Study results and limitations: In post-booster samples, most primary-vaccination clones reappeared (about 95% CD4, over 70% CD8). Across the CD4 and CD8 compartments, a small share of clonotypes was present in both. The secondary T-cell response peaked on day 5, not day 15, but was weaker.

5'RACE template switching added a universal primer site and UMIs to TCR cDNA. TCRdb processed the 5' RACE reads anew with MiXCR; each CDR3 protein has one entry. The repertoire consists of a few hundred thousand distinct CDR3 sequences, with 8.5% to 10% occurring once and the leading ten covering more than 15%. The table lists this clonotype with a few counts. Its specificity is unknown. With 0 bases clipped from V and 8 bases from J, the junction kept 7 bases outside the gene matches. The CDR3 consists of 15 residues. Germline assignment: CDR1 SGHVS and CDR2 FNYEAQ. The source was PBMCs, collected on the day of the first yellow fever vaccination. This clonotype originated in a man aged 18 to 30 who received the YFV17D yellow fever vaccine. The gene calls are TRBV7-6 and TRBJ2-1; 7 bases map to TRBD2. Here the CDR3 reads CASSLAGGVFDEQFF. The CDR3 coding sequence is TGTGCCAGCAGCTTAGCGGGGGGGGTTTTCGATGAGCAGTTCTTC.